A single sample gave rise to the 15 T cell receptor beta chains below, sequenced in a study of OX40 agonist ivuxolimab in advanced cancers. The protocol was immunoSEQ multiplex PCR, while the TCRdb copy is restricted to in-frame clones and leaves out a portion. The sample includes about 40,000 clones, approximately 90% seen only once; the top ten take more than 20%. The sequenced sample was CD4+ or CD8+ T cells sorted from blood, obtained in a trial of the OX40 agonist ivuxolimab. These receptors were collected from an adult with an advanced solid tumor such as melanoma, head and neck, liver or kidney cancer.

This clone was recorded only once. This chain connects TRBV7-2 to TRBJ2-1; D is unclear. The V gene lost 5 bases and the J gene lost 6 bases, with 8 bases spanning the gap. Germline V gene sequence: CDR1 SGHTA, CDR2 FQGNSA. This CDR3 region has 12 residues. CDR3 sequence (DNA): TGTGCCAGCAGCCCGAATACCAATGAGCAGTTCTTC. This encodes CASSPNTNEQFF. Combining the CDR3 with reference TRBV7-2 and TRBJ2-1 gives the whole variable domain GAGVSQSPSNKVTEKGKDVELRCDPISGHTALYWYRQSLGQGLEFLIYFQGNSAPDKSGLPSDRFSAERTGGSVSTLTIQRTQQEDSAVYLCASSPNTNEQFFGPGTRLTVL.

The rearrangement links TRBV5-6 to TRBJ1-2; D gene ambiguous. Trimming removed 1 base at V and 8 bases at J, with 15 bases between. The CDR3 has 14 amino acids. CDR1 SGHDT and CDR2 YYEEEE come from the germline V gene. The CDR3 is CASSLFGGLKGYTF. In nucleotides, the CDR3 is TGTGCCAGCAGCTTGTTTGGAGGGTTGAAAGGCTACACCTTC.

The chain combines TRBV4-1 with TRBJ2-1; maybe TRBD2 (5 bases). Germline V lookup: CDR1 MGHRA, CDR2 YSYEKL. The V gene lost 3 bases and the J gene lost 0 bases, with 15 bases spanning the gap. The CDR3 spans 17 residues. Here the CDR3 reads CASSQGFRRSSYNEQFF. CDR3 nucleotide sequence: TGCGCCAGCAGCCAGGGGTTCCGGAGGAGCTCCTACAATGAGCAGTTCTTC.

This chain links TRBV28 with TRBJ2-1; possibly TRBD2 for D (6 bases). Looked up from germline, CDR1 is MDHEN and CDR2 is SYDVKM. V was shortened by 3 bases and J by 0 bases, with 24 bases between the two germline ends. The CDR3 runs to 20 residues. CDR3 nucleotides: TGTGCCAGCAGTTTGCCCTATCGGGCGGGAAAGGCCCGCTCCTACAATGAGCAGTTCTTC. Its protein product is CASSLPYRAGKARSYNEQFF. Full variable domain (rest looked up from reference TRBV28 and TRBJ2-1): DVKVTQSSRYLVKRTGEKVFLECVQDMDHENMFWYRQDPGLGLRLIYFSYDVKMKEKGDIPEGYSVSREKKERFSLILESASTNQTSMYLCASSLPYRAGKARSYNEQFFGPGTRLTVL.

This rearrangement joins TRBV7-8 to TRBJ2-7, with TRBD2 matching 10 bases. The germline V gene encodes CDR1 SGHVS and CDR2 FQNEAQ. With V trimmed by 0 bases and J by 9 bases, 8 bases remained unmatched. The CDR3 runs 15 residues. The CDR3 protein is CASSLASSGRSGQYF. Here the CDR3 DNA reads TGTGCCAGCAGCTTAGCGTCTAGCGGGAGATCAGGGCAGTACTTC.

This clone was observed a few times. The V gene is TRBV7-8, the J gene TRBJ2-3; TRBD2 matches at 11 bases. Looked up from germline, CDR1 is SGHVS and CDR2 is FQNEAQ. The length of the CDR3 is 17 residues. The V gene end was trimmed by 4 bases and the J gene end by 2 bases; junction bases not matched to a gene: 8. The CDR3 loop is CASSSSGRPRPTDTQYF. DNA for the CDR3: TGTGCCAGCAGCTCTAGCGGGAGGCCTAGACCCACAGATACGCAGTATTTT.

V is TRBV7-9 and J is TRBJ2-7, with no clear D. Looked up from germline, CDR1 is SEHNR and CDR2 is FQNEAQ (reference sequence). V was shortened by 5 bases and J by 3 bases, with 11 bases between the two germline ends. The CDR3 has 13 residues. CDR3 in amino acids: CASSNAALYEQYF. Written as DNA, the CDR3 is TGTGCCAGCAGCAACGCGGCGCTCTACGAGCAGTACTTC.

This rearrangement joins TRBV2 to TRBJ1-5; maybe TRBD1 (5 bases). Germline-derived CDR1 and CDR2 are SNHLY and FYNNEI. This CDR3 region has 19 residues. With 2 bases removed from V and 7 bases from J, the gap between germline ends came to 27 bases. The CDR3 DNA reads TGTGCCAGCAGTGAAAGGTTGGGGCAGGGAAGGGAGAATGGACAGCCCCAGCATTTT. Translation: CASSERLGQGRENGQPQHF.

The chain uses TRBV7-9 and TRBJ2-5; 10 bases match TRBD2. Germline assignment: CDR1 SEHNR and CDR2 FQNEAQ (reference sequence). The CDR3 spans 16 residues. V lost 1 base, J lost 3 bases, and 5 bases stayed unmatched. Written as DNA, the CDR3 is TGTGCCAGCAGCTTAGTGGTAGCGGGAGGAAAAGAGACCCAGTACTTC. It is translated as CASSLVVAGGKETQYF.

This clone was observed once. V and J are TRBV2 and TRBJ2-2, with TRBD1 identical over 8 bases. The CDR3 totals 13 residues. V gave up 8 bases and J gave up 7 bases; unmatched junction bases: 6. Germline values: CDR1 SNHLY, CDR2 FYNNEI. CDR3 in DNA: TGTGCCAGCCTAGGACAGGGAGGCGGGGAGCTGTTTTTT. This codes for CASLGQGGGELFF.

The J gene is TRBJ2-1, the V gene TRBV7-9, with D possibly being TRBD1 (6 bases). Trimming took off 4 bases at V and 9 bases at J, with 7 bases between the two ends. The CDR3 has 11 amino acids. CDR1 is SEHNR and CDR2 is FQNEAQ in the germline V gene (reference sequence). The CDR3 spells CASSSTGEQFF. CDR3 coding DNA: TGTGCCAGCAGCTCGACAGGTGAGCAGTTCTTC.

The chain combines TRBV19 with TRBJ2-1; 8 nucleotides match TRBD2. Losses at the gene ends were 6 bases for V and 3 bases for J; bases not matched to a gene: 10. Per the germline V gene, CDR1 is LNHDA and CDR2 is SQIVND (reference sequence). This CDR3 contains 16 residues. The CDR3 protein is CASSSTSGGGYNEQFF. CDR3 DNA sequence: TGTGCCAGTAGCTCCACTAGCGGAGGGGGCTACAATGAGCAGTTCTTC.

The chain joins TRBV4-2 to TRBJ2-1, with 9 bases lining up with TRBD1. Trimming cost V 0 bases and J 5 bases; bases outside gene matches: 2. Germline assignment: CDR1 LGHNA and CDR2 YNFKEQ. This CDR3 is 15 amino acids long. CDR3 region: CASSQEDRGNNEQFF. DNA of the CDR3: TGTGCCAGCAGCCAAGAGGACAGGGGCAACAATGAGCAGTTCTTC.

The chain uses TRBV2 and TRBJ2-1, with a weak D call TRBD1 (5 bases). CDR1 is SNHLY and CDR2 is FYNNEI in the germline V gene. The CDR3 sequence is 14 residues long. V lost 7 bases and J lost 0, with 10 bases in between. This CDR3 is CASISDSSYNEQFF. In DNA, the CDR3 is TGTGCCAGCATTTCCGACAGCTCCTACAATGAGCAGTTCTTC.

The chain couples TRBV5-4 to TRBJ1-2, with 7 bases aligning to TRBD1. V trimming: 4 bases; J trimming: 3 bases; junction bases outside the gene matches: 12. The CDR3 has 16 residues. From germline, CDR1 is SGHNT and CDR2 YYREEE (reference sequence). The CDR3 nucleotides are TGTGCCAGCAGCCCCCCGGACAGGAGCTACGACTATGGCTACACCTTC. Translation: CASSPPDRSYDYGYTF.